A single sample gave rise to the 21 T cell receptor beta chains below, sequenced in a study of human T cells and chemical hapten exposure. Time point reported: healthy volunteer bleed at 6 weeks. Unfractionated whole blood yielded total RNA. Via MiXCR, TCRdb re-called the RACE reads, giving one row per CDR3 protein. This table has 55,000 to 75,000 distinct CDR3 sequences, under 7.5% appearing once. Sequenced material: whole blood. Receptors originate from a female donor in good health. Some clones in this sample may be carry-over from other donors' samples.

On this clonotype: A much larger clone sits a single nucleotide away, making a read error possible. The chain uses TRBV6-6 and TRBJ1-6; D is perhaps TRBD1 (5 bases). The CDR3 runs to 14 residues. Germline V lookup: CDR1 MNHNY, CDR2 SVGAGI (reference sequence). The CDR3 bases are TGTGTCAGCAGTTCGGGACCCTGGGATTCACCCCTCCACTTT. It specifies CVSSSGPWDSPLHF.

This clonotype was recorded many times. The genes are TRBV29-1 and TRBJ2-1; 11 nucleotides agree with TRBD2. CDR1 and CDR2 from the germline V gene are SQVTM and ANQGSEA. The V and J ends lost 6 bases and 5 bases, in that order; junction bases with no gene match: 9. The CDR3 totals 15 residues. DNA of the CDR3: TGCAGCGTCCCCCCGACTAGCGGGACTAACAATGAGCAGTTCTTC. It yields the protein CSVPPTSGTNNEQFF.

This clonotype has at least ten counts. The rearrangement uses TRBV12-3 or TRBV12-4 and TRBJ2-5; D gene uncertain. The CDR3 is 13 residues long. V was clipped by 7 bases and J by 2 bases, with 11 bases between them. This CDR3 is CASTGPLQETQYF. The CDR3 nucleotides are TGTGCCAGCACTGGTCCCTTGCAAGAGACCCAGTACTTC.

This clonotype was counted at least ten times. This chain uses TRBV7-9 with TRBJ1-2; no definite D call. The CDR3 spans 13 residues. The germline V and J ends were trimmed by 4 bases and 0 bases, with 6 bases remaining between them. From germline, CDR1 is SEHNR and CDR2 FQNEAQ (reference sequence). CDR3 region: CASSSDANYGYTF. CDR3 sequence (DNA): TGTGCCAGCAGCTCCGACGCTAACTATGGCTACACCTTC.

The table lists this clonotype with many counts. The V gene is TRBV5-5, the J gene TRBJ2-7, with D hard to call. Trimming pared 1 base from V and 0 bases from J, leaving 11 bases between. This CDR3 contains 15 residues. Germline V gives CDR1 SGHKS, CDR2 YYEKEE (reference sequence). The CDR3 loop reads CASSLMQASSYEQYF. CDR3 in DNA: TGTGCCAGCAGCTTGATGCAGGCGTCCTCCTACGAGCAGTACTTC. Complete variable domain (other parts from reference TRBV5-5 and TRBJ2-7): DAGVTQSPTHLIKTRGQQVTLRCSPISGHKSVSWYQQVLGQGPQFIFQYYEKEERGRGNFPDRFSARQFPNYSSELNVNALLLGDSALYLCASSLMQASSYEQYFGPGTRLTVT.

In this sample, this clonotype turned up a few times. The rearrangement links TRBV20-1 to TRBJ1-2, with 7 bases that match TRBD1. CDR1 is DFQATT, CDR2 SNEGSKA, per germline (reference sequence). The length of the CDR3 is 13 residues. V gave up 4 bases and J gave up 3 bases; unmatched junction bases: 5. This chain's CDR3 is CSATQDRYYGYTF. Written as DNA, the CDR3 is TGCAGTGCTACCCAGGACAGGTACTATGGCTACACCTTC.

CDR3 in DNA: TGCAGTGCTAGCGAGGGGCACAATGAGCAGTTCTTC. Protein: CSASEGHNEQFF. The chain uses TRBV20-1 and TRBJ2-1; TRBD1 or TRBD2 may be the D gene (5 bases each). The CDR3 is 12 amino acids. Germline lookup yields CDR1 DFQATT and CDR2 SNEGSKA (reference sequence). The V gene lost 3 bases and the J gene lost 5 bases, with 8 bases spanning the gap.

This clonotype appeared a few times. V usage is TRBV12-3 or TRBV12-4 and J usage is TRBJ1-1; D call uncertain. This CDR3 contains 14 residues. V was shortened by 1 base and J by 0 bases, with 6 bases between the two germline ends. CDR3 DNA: TGTGCCAGCAGTTTAGAAGATTTGAACACTGAAGCTTTCTTT. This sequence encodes CASSLEDLNTEAFF.

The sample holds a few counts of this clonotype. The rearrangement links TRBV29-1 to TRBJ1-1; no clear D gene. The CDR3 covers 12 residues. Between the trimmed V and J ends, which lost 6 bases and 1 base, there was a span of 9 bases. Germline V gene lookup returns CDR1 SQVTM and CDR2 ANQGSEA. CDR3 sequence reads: CSVESKNTEAFF. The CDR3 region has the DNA TGCAGCGTCGAATCGAAGAACACTGAAGCTTTCTTT.

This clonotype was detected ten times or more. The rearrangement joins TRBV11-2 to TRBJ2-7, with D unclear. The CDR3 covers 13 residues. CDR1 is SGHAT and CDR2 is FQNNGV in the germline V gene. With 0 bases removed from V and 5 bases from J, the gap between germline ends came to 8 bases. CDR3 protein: CASSLDPRDEQYF. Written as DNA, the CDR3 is TGTGCCAGCAGCTTAGACCCCCGGGACGAGCAGTACTTC.

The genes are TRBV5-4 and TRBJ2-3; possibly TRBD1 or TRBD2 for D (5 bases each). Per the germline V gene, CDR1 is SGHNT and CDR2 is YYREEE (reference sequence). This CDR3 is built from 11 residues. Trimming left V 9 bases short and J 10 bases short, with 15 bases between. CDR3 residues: CAISSGTSQYF. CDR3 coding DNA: TGTGCCATCAGTTCCGGGACGTCGCAGTATTTT.

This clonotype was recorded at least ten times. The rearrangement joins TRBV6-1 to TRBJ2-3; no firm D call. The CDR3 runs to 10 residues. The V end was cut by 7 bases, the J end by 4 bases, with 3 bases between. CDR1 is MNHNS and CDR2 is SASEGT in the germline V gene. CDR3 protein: CASTSDTQYF. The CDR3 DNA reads TGTGCCAGCACGTCAGATACGCAGTATTTT.

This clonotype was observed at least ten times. The CDR3 DNA reads as TGTGCCAGCAGCTTTCTCATAACCGGGGAGCTGTTTTTT. Amino acids: CASSFLITGELFF. This chain connects TRBV7-2 to TRBJ2-2; no reliable D call. Germline lookup yields CDR1 SGHTA and CDR2 FQGNSA. The germline V and J ends were trimmed by 3 bases and 5 bases, with 7 bases remaining between them. This CDR3 is built from 13 residues.

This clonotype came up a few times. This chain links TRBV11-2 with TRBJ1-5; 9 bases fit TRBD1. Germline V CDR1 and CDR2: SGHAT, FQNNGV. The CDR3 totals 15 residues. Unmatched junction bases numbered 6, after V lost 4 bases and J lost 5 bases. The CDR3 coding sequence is TGTGCCAGCAGCTGGGGGACAGGGACGGATCAGCCCCAGCATTTT. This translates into CASSWGTGTDQPQHF.

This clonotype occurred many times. The CDR3, as DNA: TGCGCCAGCAGCTTGGGTAGGGCGGGGAATGAAAAACTGTTTTTT. Translation: CASSLGRAGNEKLFF. This sequence joins TRBV5-1 and TRBJ1-4; no clear D. The CDR3 length is 15 residues. Germline CDR1 and CDR2: SGHRS and YFSETQ. Between the trimmed V and J ends, which lost 0 bases and 5 bases, there was a span of 11 bases.

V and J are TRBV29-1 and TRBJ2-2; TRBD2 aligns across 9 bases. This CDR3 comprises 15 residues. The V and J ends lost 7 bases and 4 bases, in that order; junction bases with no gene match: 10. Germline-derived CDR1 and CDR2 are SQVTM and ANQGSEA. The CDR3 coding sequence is TGCAGCGCCGGGGGCGGGAGGGTTGGCACCGGGGAGCTGTTTTTT. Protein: CSAGGGRVGTGELFF.

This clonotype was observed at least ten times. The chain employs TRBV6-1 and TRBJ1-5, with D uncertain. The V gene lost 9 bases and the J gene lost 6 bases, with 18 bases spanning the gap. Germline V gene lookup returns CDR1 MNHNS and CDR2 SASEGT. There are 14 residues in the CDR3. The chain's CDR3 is CASSGGVDAQPQHF. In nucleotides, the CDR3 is TGTGCCAGTAGCGGCGGGGTAGACGCTCAGCCCCAGCATTTT.

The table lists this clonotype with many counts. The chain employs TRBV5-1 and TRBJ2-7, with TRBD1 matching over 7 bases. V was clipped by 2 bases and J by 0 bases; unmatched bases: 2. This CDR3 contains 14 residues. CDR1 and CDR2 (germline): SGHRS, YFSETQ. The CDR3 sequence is CASSFTGDSYEQYF. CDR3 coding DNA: TGCGCCAGCAGCTTCACAGGGGACTCCTACGAGCAGTACTTC.

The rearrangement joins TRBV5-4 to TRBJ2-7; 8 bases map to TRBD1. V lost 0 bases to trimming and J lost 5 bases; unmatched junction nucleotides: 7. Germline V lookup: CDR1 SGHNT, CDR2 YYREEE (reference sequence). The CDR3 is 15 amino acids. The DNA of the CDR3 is TGTGCCAGCAGCTTGGTTCAGGGGGCGAGTGACGAGCAGTACTTC. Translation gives CASSLVQGASDEQYF.

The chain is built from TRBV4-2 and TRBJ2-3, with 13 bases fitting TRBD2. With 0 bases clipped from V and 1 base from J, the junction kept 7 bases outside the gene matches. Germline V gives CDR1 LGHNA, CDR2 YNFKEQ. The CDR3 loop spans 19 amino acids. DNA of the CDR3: TGTGCCAGCAGCCAAGACGGGACTAGCGGGATTCGGGGCACAGATACGCAGTATTTT. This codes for CASSQDGTSGIRGTDTQYF.

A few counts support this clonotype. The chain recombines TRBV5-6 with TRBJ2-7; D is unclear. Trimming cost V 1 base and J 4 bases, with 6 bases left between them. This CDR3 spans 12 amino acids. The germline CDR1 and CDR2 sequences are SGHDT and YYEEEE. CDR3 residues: CASSLRPYEQYF. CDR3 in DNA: TGTGCCAGCAGCTTGCGACCGTACGAGCAGTACTTC.